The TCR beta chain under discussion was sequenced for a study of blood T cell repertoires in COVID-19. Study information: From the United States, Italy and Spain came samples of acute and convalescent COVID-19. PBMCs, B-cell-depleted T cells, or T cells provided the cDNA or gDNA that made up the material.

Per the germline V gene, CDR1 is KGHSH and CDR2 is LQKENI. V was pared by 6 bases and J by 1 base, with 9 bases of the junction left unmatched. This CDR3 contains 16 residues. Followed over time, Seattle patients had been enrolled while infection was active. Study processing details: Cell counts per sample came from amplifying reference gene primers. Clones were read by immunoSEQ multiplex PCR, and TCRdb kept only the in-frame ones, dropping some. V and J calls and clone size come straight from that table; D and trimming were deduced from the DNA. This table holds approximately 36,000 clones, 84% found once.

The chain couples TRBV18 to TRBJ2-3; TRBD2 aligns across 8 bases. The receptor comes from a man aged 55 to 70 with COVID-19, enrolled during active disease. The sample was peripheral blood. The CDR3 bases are TGTGCCAGCTCCCCGATCGCGGGAGGCGGCACAGATACGCAGTATTTT. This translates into CASSPIAGGGTDTQYF.